Listed here are 21 T cell receptor beta chains from one sample, sequenced in a study of blood T cell repertoires in COVID-19. Only in-frame clones appear in the TCRdb table, and some are missing; sequencing was by immunoSEQ multiplex PCR. The sample holds roughly 330,000 clones; about 82% are singletons and the top ten take under 2%. The sequenced material came from peripheral blood. The receptors derive from a woman aged 45-60 years with acute or convalescent COVID-19.

CDR3 sequence: CASSTGQGAGANVLTF. Here the CDR3 DNA reads TGTGCCAGTAGTACAGGACAGGGAGCTGGGGCCAACGTCCTGACTTTC. V is TRBV19 and J is TRBJ2-6; TRBD1 agrees at 8 bases. The CDR3 has 16 residues. V lost 4 bases and J lost 2; bases outside the gene matches: 4. Germline assignment: CDR1 LNHDA and CDR2 SQIVND (reference sequence).

This sequence joins TRBV19 and TRBJ1-2; D may be TRBD1 (5 bases). Germline assignment: CDR1 LNHDA and CDR2 SQIVND (reference sequence). This CDR3 is 16 amino acids long. V lost 3 bases and J 5 bases, leaving 19 bases between the germline ends. CDR3 DNA: TGTGCCAGTAGTATGACTTCCGGGACTGCAACTTATGGCTACACCTTC. This gives the protein CASSMTSGTATYGYTF.

The chain employs TRBV28 and TRBJ1-5, with TRBD1 identical over 7 bases. Trimming removed 2 bases from V and 6 bases from J; junction bases left unmatched: 7. The length of the CDR3 is 15 residues. Germline CDR1 is MDHEN and CDR2 is SYDVKM. CDR3 nucleotide sequence: TGTGCCAGCAGTTTAACCACAGGGGCGGTTCAGCCCCAGCATTTT. Protein product: CASSLTTGAVQPQHF.

V gene TRBV9 combines with J gene TRBJ2-5; TRBD2 aligns across 11 bases. CDR1 is SGDLS and CDR2 is YYNGEE in the germline V gene. J was trimmed by 5 bases and V by 1 base; bases with no gene match: 4. The length of the CDR3 is 15 residues. The CDR3 coding sequence is TGTGCCAGCAGCGTAAACTTAGCGGGAGGGGAGACCCAGTACTTC. This encodes CASSVNLAGGETQYF.

This chain uses TRBV7-3 with TRBJ2-1; the match to TRBD2 covers 8 bases. The CDR3 is 17 amino acids. Trimming took 2 bases from V and 3 from J; bases not matched to a gene: 9. The germline V gene has CDR1 SGHTA and CDR2 FQGTGA. The CDR3 sequence: CASSLLGSSGSYNEQFF. The CDR3 DNA reads TGTGCCAGCAGCTTATTAGGGTCCAGCGGGAGCTACAATGAGCAGTTCTTC.

Note on this clone: Other DNA sequences in this specimen translate into the identical CDR3. The chain employs TRBV19 and TRBJ2-1, with TRBD2 matching 7 bases. V was clipped by 6 bases and J by 1 base; unmatched bases: 6. The CDR3 is made up of 15 amino acids. CDR1 LNHDA and CDR2 SQIVND come from the germline V gene (reference sequence). CDR3 nucleotides: TGTGCCAGTAGATTTAGCGGGCCTTCCTACAATGAGCAGTTCTTC. Its translation is CASRFSGPSYNEQFF.

This clone is a singleton in its sample. This sequence joins TRBV7-9 and TRBJ1-2, with D hard to call. V lost 5 bases and J lost 4, with 8 bases in between. The CDR3 has 12 amino acids. Germline V gene lookup returns CDR1 SEHNR and CDR2 FQNEAQ (reference sequence). DNA for the CDR3: TGTGCCAGCAGCGCCCAGATCTATGGCTACACCTTC. Its protein is CASSAQIYGYTF.

This sequence joins TRBV30 and TRBJ1-1; 8 nucleotides agree with TRBD1. Unmatched junction bases numbered 6, after V lost 0 bases and J lost 9 bases. CDR3 length equals 13 residues. Germline V lookup: CDR1 GTSNPN, CDR2 SVGIG (reference sequence). The CDR3 DNA sequence: TGTGCCTGGAGTGTACAAGGGACAGGAAAAGCTTTCTTT. Translation gives CAWSVQGTGKAFF.

This sequence joins TRBV28 and TRBJ2-2; possibly TRBD2 for D (6 bases). Germline assignment: CDR1 MDHEN and CDR2 SYDVKM. CDR3 length: 17 residues. V lost 4 bases and J lost 1, with 16 bases in between. This chain's CDR3 is CASSSSGDTLNTGELFF. As DNA, the CDR3 is TGTGCCAGCAGTTCCTCGGGGGATACGTTGAACACCGGGGAGCTGTTTTTT.

The chain employs TRBV9 and TRBJ2-1, with 7 bases fitting TRBD2. With 0 bases clipped from V and 5 bases from J, the junction kept 8 bases outside the gene matches. The CDR3 has 16 residues. Germline V CDR1 and CDR2: SGDLS, YYNGEE. CDR3 sequence: CASSVEPLLADNEQFF. In DNA, the CDR3 is TGTGCCAGCAGCGTAGAGCCCCTCCTAGCGGACAATGAGCAGTTCTTC.

This clone was detected once. The V call is TRBV11-2, the J call TRBJ1-1; D is undetermined. Trimming removed 0 bases from V and 11 bases from J, with 13 bases in between. Germline V lookup: CDR1 SGHAT, CDR2 FQNNGV. CDR3 length: 13 residues. The CDR3 coding sequence is TGTGCCAGCAGCTTAGAGACCGCTGGCGGGGCTTTCTTT. It yields the protein CASSLETAGGAFF.

The chain couples TRBV10-3 to TRBJ2-1; TRBD1 matches at 8 bases. Per the germline V gene, CDR1 is ENHRY and CDR2 is SYGVKD. Trimming at V came to 3 bases and at J to 2 bases, leaving 15 bases not matched to a gene. The CDR3 covers 19 residues. The DNA of the CDR3 is TGTGCCATCAGTGACCTCGACAGGGGAAACATTCTCACCTACAATGAGCAGTTCTTC. It codes for CAISDLDRGNILTYNEQFF.

J is TRBJ1-1 and V is TRBV7-2; D is unresolved. Germline CDR1 and CDR2: SGHTA and FQGNSA. The V gene lost 0 bases and the J gene lost 1 base, with 12 bases spanning the gap. The CDR3 is 16 residues long. For the CDR3, the DNA is TGTGCCAGCAGCTTAGCCTACGGGGTAGGGAACACTGAAGCTTTCTTT. Encoded protein: CASSLAYGVGNTEAFF.

Only one count was recorded for this clone. The chain has TRBV28 and TRBJ1-6; D may be TRBD1 (5 bases). Germline CDR1 is MDHEN and CDR2 is SYDVKM. With 5 bases removed from V and 5 bases from J, the gap between germline ends came to 13 bases. This CDR3 comprises 15 residues. CDR3 sequence (DNA): TGTGCCAGCAGTCCACCGGGGGTTAATAATTCACCCCTCCACTTT. It yields the protein CASSPPGVNNSPLHF.

The chain couples TRBV13 to TRBJ2-1, with 10 bases identical to TRBD2. The CDR3 runs 17 residues. Germline V lookup: CDR1 PRHDT, CDR2 FYEKMQ (reference sequence). After removal of 3 bases from V and 9 bases from J, the junction contained 14 bases not matched to a gene. The CDR3 nucleotides read TGTGCCAGCAGCTTGCCCCTAGCGGGAGAGGTACGAGGTGAGCAGTTCTTC. It translates to CASSLPLAGEVRGEQFF.

The CDR3 reads CASSVGGLAYNEQFF. CDR3 in DNA: TGTGCCAGCAGCGTAGGGGGCCTTGCCTACAATGAGCAGTTCTTC. This chain links TRBV9 with TRBJ2-1, with a possible D match to TRBD1 (5 bases). The CDR3 loop spans 15 amino acids. V was clipped by 0 bases and J by 2 bases, with 9 bases between them. CDR1 is SGDLS, CDR2 YYNGEE, per germline.

The chain employs TRBV9 and TRBJ2-3; 8 bases are a match to TRBD2. CDR1 and CDR2 from the germline V gene are SGDLS and YYNGEE. CDR3 size: 17 residues. With 1 base clipped from V and 0 bases from J, the junction kept 7 bases outside the gene matches. The CDR3 DNA is TGTGCCAGCAGCGTAACTAGCGGTGCAGCTAGCACAGATACGCAGTATTTT. Residues: CASSVTSGAASTDTQYF.

This clone was picked up a small number of times. The chain combines TRBV7-9 with TRBJ2-3; the match to TRBD2 covers 9 bases. V was pared by 5 bases and J by 4 bases, with 13 bases of the junction left unmatched. Germline V gene lookup returns CDR1 SEHNR and CDR2 FQNEAQ (reference sequence). There are 17 residues in the CDR3. DNA for the CDR3: TGTGCCAGCAGCCCTGGGGTAGCGGGAGTTAGGTCAGATACGCAGTATTTT. Its translation: CASSPGVAGVRSDTQYF.

This chain uses TRBV18 with TRBJ2-7; TRBD1 might be the D (5 bases). Trimming pared 0 bases from V and 4 bases from J, leaving 7 bases between. This CDR3 spans 13 amino acids. Germline CDR1 KGHSH, CDR2 LQKENI. The CDR3 protein is CASSPPGQYEQYF. The CDR3 DNA reads as TGTGCCAGCTCACCACCGGGGCAGTACGAGCAGTACTTC.

The chain is built from TRBV2 and TRBJ1-1; D not resolved. CDR3 length equals 11 residues. CDR1 and CDR2 from the germline V gene are SNHLY and FYNNEI. The V end lost 4 bases, the J end lost 7 bases, and 7 bases lay between the germline ends. The CDR3 region is CASSATIEAFF. In nucleotides, the CDR3 is TGTGCCAGCAGTGCAACAATTGAAGCTTTCTTT.

This clone was observed once. V usage is TRBV5-1 and J usage is TRBJ2-7; possibly TRBD2 for D (5 bases). CDR3 length: 16 residues. Trimming removed 4 bases from V and 0 bases from J, with 17 bases in between. The germline gives CDR1 SGHRS, CDR2 YFSETQ. The CDR3 region has the DNA TGCGCCAGCAGCAGCGAAGCGGCGGCTGACTCCTACGAGCAGTACTTC. The encoded protein is CASSSEAAADSYEQYF.